The T cell receptor (beta chain) described here comes from a study of human T cells and chemical hapten exposure. Across the study: Read at 6 days, the patch tests placed 0.01% DPC on the upper back. General study results and limits: The study found that DPC sensitization did not change TCRs above 1 in 1000 frequency.

In the case of this clonotype: Its antigen is not known.

Documented time point: patch test 1, 2 weeks after DPC sensitization. Treatment noted: therapeutic diphenylcyclopropenone sensitization with weekly scalp DPC. Researchers sampled blood before each patch test went on. With 5 bases removed from V and 4 bases from J, the gap between germline ends came to 12 bases. The CDR3 runs 14 residues. Germline V gene lookup returns CDR1 SGDLS and CDR2 YYNGEE. TCRdb re-called the RACE reads with MiXCR, one entry per CDR3 protein. The sample lists approximately 90,000 distinct CDR3 sequences, roughly 12% occurring once. This TCR was recovered from a middle-aged woman with alopecia areata. Some clones in this sample may be carry-over from other donors' samples. The chain is built from TRBV9 and TRBJ2-2; D possibly corresponds to TRBD2 (5 bases). Source: whole blood, taken in connection with sensitization to the hapten diphenylcyclopropenone (DPC). CDR3 region: CASRTGSVTGELFF. The CDR3 bases are TGTGCCAGCAGGACGGGATCGGTCACCGGGGAGCTGTTTTTT.